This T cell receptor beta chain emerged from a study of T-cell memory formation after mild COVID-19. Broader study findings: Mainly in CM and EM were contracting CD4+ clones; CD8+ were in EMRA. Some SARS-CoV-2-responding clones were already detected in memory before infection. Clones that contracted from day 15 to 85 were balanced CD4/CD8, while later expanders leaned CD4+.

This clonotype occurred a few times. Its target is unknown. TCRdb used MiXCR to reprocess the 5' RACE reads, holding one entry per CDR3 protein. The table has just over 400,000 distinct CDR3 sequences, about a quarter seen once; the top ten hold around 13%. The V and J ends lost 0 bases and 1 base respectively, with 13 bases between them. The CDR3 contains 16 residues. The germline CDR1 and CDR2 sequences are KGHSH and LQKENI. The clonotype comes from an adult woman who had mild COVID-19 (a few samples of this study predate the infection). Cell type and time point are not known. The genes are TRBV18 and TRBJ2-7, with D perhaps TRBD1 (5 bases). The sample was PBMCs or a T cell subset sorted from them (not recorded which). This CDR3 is CASSPPDRHSSYEQYF. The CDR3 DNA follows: TGTGCCAGCTCACCACCTGACAGACACTCATCCTACGAGCAGTACTTC.